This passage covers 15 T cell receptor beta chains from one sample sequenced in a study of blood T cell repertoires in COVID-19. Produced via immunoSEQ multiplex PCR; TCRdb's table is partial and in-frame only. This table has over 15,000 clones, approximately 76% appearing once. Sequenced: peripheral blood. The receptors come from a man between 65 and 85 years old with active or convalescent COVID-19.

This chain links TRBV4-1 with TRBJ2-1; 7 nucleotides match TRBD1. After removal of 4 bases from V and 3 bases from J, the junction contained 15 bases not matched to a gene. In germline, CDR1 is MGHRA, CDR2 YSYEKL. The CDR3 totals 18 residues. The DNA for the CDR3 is TGCGCCAGCAGCCTCCAAGAGGGGGCGCCAGGACTCTACAATGAGCAGTTCTTC. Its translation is CASSLQEGAPGLYNEQFF.

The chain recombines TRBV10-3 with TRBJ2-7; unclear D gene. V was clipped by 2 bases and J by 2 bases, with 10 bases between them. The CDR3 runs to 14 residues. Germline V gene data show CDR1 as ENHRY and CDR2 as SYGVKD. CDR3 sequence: CAISEAGSAYEQYF. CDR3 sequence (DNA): TGTGCCATCAGTGAGGCAGGTTCCGCCTACGAGCAGTACTTC.

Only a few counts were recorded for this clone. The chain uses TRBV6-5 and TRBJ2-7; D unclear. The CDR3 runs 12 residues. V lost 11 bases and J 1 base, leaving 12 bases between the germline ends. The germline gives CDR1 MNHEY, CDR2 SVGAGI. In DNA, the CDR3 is TGTGCCTGCCAGAAACAATCCTACGAGCAGTACTTC. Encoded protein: CACQKQSYEQYF.

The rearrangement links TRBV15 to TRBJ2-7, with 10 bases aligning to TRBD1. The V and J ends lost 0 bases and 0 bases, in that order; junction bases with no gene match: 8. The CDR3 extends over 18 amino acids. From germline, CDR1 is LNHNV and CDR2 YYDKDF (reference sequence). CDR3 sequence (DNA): TGTGCCACCAGCAGAGAAACAGCCCGGGACAGGGGCTCCTACGAGCAGTACTTC. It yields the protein CATSRETARDRGSYEQYF.

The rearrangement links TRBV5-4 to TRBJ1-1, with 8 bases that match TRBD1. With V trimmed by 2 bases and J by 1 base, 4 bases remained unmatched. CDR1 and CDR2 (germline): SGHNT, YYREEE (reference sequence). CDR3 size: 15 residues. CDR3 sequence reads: CASSLPGTGNTEAFF. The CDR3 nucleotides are TGTGCCAGCAGCTTACCCGGGACAGGGAACACTGAAGCTTTCTTT.

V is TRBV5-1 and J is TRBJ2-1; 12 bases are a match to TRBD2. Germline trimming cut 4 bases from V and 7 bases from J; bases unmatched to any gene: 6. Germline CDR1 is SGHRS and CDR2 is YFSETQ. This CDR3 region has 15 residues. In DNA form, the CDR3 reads TGCGCCAGCAGCCCGACCGGGACTAGCGGGAATGAGCAGTTCTTC. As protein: CASSPTGTSGNEQFF.

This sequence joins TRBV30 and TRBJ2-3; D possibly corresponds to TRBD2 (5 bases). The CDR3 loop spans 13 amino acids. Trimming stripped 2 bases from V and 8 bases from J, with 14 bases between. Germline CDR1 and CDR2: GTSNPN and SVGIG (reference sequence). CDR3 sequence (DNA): TGTGCCTGGAGTATGCCGGGGTATGGTACGCAGTATTTT. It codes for CAWSMPGYGTQYF.

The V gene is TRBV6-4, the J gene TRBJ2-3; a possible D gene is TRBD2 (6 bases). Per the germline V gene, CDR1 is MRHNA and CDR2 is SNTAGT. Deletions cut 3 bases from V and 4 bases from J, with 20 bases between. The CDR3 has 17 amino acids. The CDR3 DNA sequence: TGTGCCAGCAGTGAACCCTCCAACGGGAGAGTGGCAGATACGCAGTATTTT. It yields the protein CASSEPSNGRVADTQYF.

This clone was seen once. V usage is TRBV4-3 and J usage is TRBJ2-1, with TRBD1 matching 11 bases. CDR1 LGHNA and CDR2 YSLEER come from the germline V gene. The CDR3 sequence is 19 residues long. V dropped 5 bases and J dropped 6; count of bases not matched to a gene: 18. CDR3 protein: CASSTKSSGTGGRSNEQFF. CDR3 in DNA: TGCGCCAGCAGCACAAAAAGCTCAGGGACAGGGGGTCGGAGCAATGAGCAGTTCTTC.

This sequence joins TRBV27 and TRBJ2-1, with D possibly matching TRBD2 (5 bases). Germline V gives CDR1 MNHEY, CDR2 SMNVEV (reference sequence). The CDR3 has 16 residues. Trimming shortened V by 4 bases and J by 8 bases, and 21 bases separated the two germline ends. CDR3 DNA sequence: TGTGCCAGCAGTTCGTCCCCGACTATAACTGGTCATGAGCAGTTCTTC. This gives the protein CASSSSPTITGHEQFF.

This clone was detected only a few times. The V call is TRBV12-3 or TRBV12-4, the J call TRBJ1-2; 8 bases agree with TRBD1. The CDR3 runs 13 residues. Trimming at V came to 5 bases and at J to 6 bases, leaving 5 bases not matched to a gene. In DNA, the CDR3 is TGTGCCAGCAGTCCCGACAGGGGCAATGGCTACACCTTC. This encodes CASSPDRGNGYTF.

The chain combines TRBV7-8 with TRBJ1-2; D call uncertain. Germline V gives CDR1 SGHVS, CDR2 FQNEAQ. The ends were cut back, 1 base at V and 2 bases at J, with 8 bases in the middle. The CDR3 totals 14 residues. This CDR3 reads CASSLVSGNYGYTF. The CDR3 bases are TGTGCCAGCAGCTTAGTGTCGGGAAACTATGGCTACACCTTC.

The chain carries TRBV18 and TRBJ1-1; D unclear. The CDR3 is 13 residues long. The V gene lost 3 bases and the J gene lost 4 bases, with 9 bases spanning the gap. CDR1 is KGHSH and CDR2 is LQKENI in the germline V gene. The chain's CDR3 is CASSPSGSTEAFF. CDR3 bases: TGTGCCAGCTCACCTTCAGGCTCCACTGAAGCTTTCTTT. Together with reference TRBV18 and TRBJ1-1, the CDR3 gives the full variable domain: NAGVMQNPRHLVRRRGQEARLRCSPMKGHSHVYWYRQLPEEGLKFMVYLQKENIIDESGMPKERFSAEFPKEGPSILRIQQVVRGDSAAYFCASSPSGSTEAFFGQGTRLTVV.

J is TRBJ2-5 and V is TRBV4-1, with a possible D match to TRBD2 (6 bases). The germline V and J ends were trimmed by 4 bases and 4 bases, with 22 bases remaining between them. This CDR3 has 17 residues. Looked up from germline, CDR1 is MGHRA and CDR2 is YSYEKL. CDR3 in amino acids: CASSPLLITGVGETQYF. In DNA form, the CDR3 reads TGCGCCAGCAGCCCCCTACTTATAACGGGAGTAGGAGAGACCCAGTACTTC.

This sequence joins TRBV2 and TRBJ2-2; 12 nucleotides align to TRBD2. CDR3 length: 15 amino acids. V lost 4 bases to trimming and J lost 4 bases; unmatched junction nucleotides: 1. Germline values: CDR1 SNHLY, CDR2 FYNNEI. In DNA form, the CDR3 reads TGTGCCAGCAGTGGGACTAGCGGGGTCACCGGGGAGCTGTTTTTT. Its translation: CASSGTSGVTGELFF.